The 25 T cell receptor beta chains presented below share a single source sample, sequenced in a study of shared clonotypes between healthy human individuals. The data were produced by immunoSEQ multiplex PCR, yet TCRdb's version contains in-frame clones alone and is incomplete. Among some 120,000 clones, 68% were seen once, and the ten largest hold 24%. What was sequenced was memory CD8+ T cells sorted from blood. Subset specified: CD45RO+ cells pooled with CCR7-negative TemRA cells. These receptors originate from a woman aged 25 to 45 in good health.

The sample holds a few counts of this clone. The CDR3 nucleotides are TGTGCCAGCAGCTTAATTGTGGGAGCGAGCTCCTACAATGAGCAGTTCTTC. This gives the protein CASSLIVGASSYNEQFF. The rearrangement links TRBV7-6 to TRBJ2-1; a possible D gene is TRBD2 (5 bases). V was cut by 2 bases and J by 0 bases, with 14 bases left in between. CDR1 and CDR2 from the germline V gene are SGHVS and FNYEAQ. This CDR3 region has 17 residues.

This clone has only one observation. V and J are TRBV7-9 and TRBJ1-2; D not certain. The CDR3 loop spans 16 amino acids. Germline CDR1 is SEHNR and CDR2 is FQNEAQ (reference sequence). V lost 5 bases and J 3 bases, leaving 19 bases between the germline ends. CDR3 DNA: TGTGCCAGCAGCAATGCAGAGGTCGGGGTTTACTATGGCTACACCTTC. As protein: CASSNAEVGVYYGYTF.

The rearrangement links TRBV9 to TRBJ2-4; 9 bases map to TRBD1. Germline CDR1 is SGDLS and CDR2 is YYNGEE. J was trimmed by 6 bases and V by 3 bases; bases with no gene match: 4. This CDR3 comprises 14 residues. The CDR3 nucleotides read TGTGCCAGCAGCGACACAGGGGGCGCAAACATTCAGTACTTC. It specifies CASSDTGGANIQYF. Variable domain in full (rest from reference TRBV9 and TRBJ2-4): DSGVTQTPKHLITATGQRVTLRCSPRSGDLSVYWYQQSLDQGLQFLIQYYNGEERAKGNILERFSAQQFPDLHSELNLSSLELGDSALYFCASSDTGGANIQYFGAGTRLSVL.

As DNA, the CDR3 is TGTGCCAGTAGTCCCCAAGACATCATCTACACCTTC. This gives the protein CASSPQDIIYTF. The rearrangement links TRBV19 to TRBJ1-2; D not resolved. The CDR3 totals 12 residues. Between the trimmed V and J ends, which lost 5 bases and 10 bases, there was a span of 14 bases. CDR1 LNHDA and CDR2 SQIVND come from the germline V gene (reference sequence).

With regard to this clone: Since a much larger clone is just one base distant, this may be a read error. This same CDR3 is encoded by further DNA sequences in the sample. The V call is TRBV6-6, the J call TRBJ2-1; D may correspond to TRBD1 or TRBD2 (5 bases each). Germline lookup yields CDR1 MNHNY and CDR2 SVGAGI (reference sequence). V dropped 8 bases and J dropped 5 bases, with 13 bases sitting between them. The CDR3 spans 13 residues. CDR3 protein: CASSGTENNEQFF. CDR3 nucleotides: TGTGCCAGCTCCGGGACGGAAAACAATGAGCAGTTCTTC.

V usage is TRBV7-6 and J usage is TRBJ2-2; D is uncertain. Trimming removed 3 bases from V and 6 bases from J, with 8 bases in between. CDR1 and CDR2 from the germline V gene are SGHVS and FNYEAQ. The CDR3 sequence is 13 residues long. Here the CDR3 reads CASSLSSAGELFF. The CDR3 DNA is TGTGCCAGCAGCTTGTCGAGCGCCGGGGAGCTGTTTTTT.

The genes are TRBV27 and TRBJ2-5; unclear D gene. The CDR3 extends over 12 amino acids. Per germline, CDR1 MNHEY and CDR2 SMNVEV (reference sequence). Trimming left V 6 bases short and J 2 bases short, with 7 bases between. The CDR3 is CASSLDQETQYF. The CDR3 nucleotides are TGTGCCAGCAGCCTGGATCAAGAGACCCAGTACTTC.

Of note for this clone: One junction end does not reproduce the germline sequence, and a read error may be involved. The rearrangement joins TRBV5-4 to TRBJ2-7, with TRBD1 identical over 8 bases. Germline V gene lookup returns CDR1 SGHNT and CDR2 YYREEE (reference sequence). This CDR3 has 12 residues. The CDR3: CASSLGNRGAHF. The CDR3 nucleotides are TGTGCCAGCAGCTTGGGAAACAGGGGGGCCCACTTC.

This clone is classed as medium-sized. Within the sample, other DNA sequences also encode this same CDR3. CDR3 bases: TGTGCCAGCAGGGATCCACAGGGGTCCGAGCAGTACTTC. Encoded protein: CASRDPQGSEQYF. The rearrangement joins TRBV28 to TRBJ2-7, with 7 bases fitting TRBD1. The J segment lost 6 bases and the V segment lost 6 bases, leaving 8 bases of the junction unmatched. The CDR3 covers 13 residues. Per the germline V gene, CDR1 is MDHEN and CDR2 is SYDVKM.

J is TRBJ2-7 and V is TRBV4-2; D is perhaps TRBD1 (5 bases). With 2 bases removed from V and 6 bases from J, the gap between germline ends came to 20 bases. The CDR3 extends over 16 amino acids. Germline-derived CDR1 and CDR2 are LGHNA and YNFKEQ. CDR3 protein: CASSQSLSLGAGEQYF. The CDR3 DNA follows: TGTGCCAGCAGCCAATCACTTAGCCTAGGGGCCGGCGAGCAGTACTTC.

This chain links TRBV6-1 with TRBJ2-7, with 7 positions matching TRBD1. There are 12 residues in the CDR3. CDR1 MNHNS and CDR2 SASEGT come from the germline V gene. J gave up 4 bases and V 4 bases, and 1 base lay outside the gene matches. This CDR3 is CASSGDSYEQYF. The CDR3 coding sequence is TGTGCCAGCAGTGGGGACAGTTACGAGCAGTACTTC.

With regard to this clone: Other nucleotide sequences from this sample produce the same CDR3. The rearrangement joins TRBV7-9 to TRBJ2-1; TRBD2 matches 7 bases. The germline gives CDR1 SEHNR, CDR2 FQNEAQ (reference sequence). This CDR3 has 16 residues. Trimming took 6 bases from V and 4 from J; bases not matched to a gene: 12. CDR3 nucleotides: TGTGCCAGCAGTCCCCCTGGCGGGAGTAAGTACAATGAGCAGTTCTTC. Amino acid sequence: CASSPPGGSKYNEQFF.

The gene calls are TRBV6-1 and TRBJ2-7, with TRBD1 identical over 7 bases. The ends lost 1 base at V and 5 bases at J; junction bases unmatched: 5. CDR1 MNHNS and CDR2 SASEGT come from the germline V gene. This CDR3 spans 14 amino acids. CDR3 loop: CASSEGRDRDEQYF. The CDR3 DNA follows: TGTGCCAGCAGTGAAGGCCGAGACAGGGACGAGCAGTACTTC.

The CDR3 reads CASNQGQVSTGELFF. CDR3 in DNA: TGTGCCAGCAATCAGGGACAGGTGAGCACCGGGGAGCTGTTTTTT. The chain uses TRBV27 and TRBJ2-2, with 8 nucleotides matching TRBD1. CDR3 length equals 15 residues. Trimming removed 7 bases from V and 4 bases from J; junction bases left unmatched: 8. Germline loops: CDR1 MNHEY, CDR2 SMNVEV (reference sequence).

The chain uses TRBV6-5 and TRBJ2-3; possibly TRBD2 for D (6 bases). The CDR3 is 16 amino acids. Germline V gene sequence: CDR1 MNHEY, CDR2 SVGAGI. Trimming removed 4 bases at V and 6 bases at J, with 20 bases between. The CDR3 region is CASSSPKAGWLDTQYF. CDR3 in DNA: TGTGCCAGCAGTTCCCCAAAAGCGGGTTGGTTGGATACGCAGTATTTT.

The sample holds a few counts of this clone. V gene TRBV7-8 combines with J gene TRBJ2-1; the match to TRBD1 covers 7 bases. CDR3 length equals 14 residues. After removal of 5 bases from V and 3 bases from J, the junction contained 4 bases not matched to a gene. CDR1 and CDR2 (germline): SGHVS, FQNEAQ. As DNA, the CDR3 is TGTGCCAGCAGCCCCCGGGACAGCTACAATGAGCAGTTCTTC. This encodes CASSPRDSYNEQFF.

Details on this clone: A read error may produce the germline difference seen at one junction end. The CDR3 DNA sequence: TGTGCCAGCAGCTTTGGGGCAGGCGGGACTGAAGCTTTCTTT. It encodes CASSFGAGGTEAFF. The V and J genes are TRBV5-3 and TRBJ1-1, with D possibly being TRBD1 (5 bases). TRBV5-3 is an ORF, and what it does is uncertain. The CDR3 is 14 residues long.

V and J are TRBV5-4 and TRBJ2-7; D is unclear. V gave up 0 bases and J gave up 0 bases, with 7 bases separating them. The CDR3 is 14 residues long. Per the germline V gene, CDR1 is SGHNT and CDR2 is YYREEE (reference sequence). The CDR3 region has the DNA TGTGCCAGCAGCTTGGGACTGAGCTCCTACGAGCAGTACTTC. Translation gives CASSLGLSSYEQYF. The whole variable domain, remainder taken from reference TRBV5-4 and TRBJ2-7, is ETGVTQSPTHLIKTRGQQVTLRCSSQSGHNTVSWYQQALGQGPQFIFQYYREEENGRGNFPPRFSGLQFPNYSSELNVNALELDDSALYLCASSLGLSSYEQYFGPGTRLTVT.

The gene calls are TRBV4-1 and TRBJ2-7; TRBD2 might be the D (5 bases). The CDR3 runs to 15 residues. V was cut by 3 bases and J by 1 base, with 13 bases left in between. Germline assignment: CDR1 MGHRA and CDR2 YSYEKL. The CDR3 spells CASSHQEVPSYEQYF. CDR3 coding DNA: TGCGCCAGCAGCCACCAGGAGGTCCCATCCTACGAGCAGTACTTC.

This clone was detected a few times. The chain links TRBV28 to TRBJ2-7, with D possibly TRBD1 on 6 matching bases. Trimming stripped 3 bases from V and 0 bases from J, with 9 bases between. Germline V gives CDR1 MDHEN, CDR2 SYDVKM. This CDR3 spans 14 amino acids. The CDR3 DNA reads TGTGCCAGCAGTTTTGCGGACAGCTCCTACGAGCAGTACTTC. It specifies CASSFADSSYEQYF.

As DNA, the CDR3 is TGTGCCAGTAGTGAAGACCTTCCGTCTTACGAGCAGTACTTC. Protein product: CASSEDLPSYEQYF. The rearrangement joins TRBV19 to TRBJ2-7; D ambiguous. Trimming stripped 5 bases from V and 4 bases from J, with 15 bases between. Per the germline V gene, CDR1 is LNHDA and CDR2 is SQIVND (reference sequence). This CDR3 has 14 residues. The complete variable domain, with remaining parts taken from reference TRBV19 and TRBJ2-7, reads DGGITQSPKYLFRKEGQNVTLSCEQNLNHDAMYWYRQDPGQGLRLIYYSQIVNDFQKGDIAEGYSVSREKKESFPLTVTSAQKNPTAFYLCASSEDLPSYEQYFGPGTRLTVT.

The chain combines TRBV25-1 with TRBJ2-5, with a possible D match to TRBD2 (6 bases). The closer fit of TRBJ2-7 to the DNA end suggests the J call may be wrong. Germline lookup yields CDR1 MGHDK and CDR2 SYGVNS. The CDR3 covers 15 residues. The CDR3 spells CASSENSGNSYEQYF. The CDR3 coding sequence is TGTGCCAGCAGTGAGAATAGCGGAAACTCCTACGAGCAGTACTTC.

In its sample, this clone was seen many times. For the CDR3, the DNA is TGCGCCAGCACTGATGAAAACTCCTACGAGCAGTACTTC. It translates to CASTDENSYEQYF. V and J are TRBV5-1 and TRBJ2-7; D call uncertain. The germline CDR1 and CDR2 sequences are SGHRS and YFSETQ. V lost 6 bases to trimming and J lost 0 bases, with 10 bases between them. The CDR3 is 13 amino acids. Supplemented by reference TRBV5-1 and TRBJ2-7, the full variable domain reads KAGVTQTPRYLIKTRGQQVTLSCSPISGHRSVSWYQQTPGQGLQFLFEYFSETQRNKGNFPGRFSGRQFSNSRSEMNVSTLELGDSALYLCASTDENSYEQYFGPGTRLTVT.

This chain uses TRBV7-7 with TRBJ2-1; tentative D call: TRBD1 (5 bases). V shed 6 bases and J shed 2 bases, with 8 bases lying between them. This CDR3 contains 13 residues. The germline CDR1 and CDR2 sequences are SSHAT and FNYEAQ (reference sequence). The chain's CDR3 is CASSQTAYNEQFF. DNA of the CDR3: TGTGCCAGCAGTCAGACAGCCTACAATGAGCAGTTCTTC.

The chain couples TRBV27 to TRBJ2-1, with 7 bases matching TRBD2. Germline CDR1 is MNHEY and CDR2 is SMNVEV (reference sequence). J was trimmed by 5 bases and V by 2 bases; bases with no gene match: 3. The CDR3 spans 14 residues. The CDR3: CASSLGTTHNEQFF. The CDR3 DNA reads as TGTGCCAGCAGTTTAGGGACTACCCACAATGAGCAGTTCTTC.